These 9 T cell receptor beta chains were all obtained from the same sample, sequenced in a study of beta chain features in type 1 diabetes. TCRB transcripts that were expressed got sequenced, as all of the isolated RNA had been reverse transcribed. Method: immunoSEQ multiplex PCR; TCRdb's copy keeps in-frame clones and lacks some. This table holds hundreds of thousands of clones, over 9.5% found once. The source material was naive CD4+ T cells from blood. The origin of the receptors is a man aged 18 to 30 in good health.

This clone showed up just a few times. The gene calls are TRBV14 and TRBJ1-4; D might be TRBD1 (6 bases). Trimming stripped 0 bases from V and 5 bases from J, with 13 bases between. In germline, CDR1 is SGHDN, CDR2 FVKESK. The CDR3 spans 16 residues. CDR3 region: CASSQEGHLANEKLFF. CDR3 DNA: TGTGCCAGCAGCCAAGAGGGACACTTGGCAAATGAAAAACTGTTTTTT.

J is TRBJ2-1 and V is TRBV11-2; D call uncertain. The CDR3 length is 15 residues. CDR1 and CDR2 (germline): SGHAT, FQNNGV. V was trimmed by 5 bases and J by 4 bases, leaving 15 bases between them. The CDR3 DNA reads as TGTGCCAGCAGCCGGGTCCTCCTGGGTTACAATGAGCAGTTCTTC. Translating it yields CASSRVLLGYNEQFF.

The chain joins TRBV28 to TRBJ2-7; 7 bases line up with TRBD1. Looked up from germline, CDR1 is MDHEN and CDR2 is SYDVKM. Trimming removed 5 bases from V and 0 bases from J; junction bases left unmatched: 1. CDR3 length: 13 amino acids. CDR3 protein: CASSRDSSYEQYF. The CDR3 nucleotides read TGTGCCAGCAGTCGGGACAGCTCCTACGAGCAGTACTTC.

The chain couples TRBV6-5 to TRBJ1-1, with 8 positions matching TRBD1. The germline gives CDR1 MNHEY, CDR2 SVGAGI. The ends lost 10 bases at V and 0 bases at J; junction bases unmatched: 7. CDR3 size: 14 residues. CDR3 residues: CATRDRGLNTEAFF. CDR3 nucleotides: TGTGCCACTCGAGACAGGGGATTGAACACTGAAGCTTTCTTT.

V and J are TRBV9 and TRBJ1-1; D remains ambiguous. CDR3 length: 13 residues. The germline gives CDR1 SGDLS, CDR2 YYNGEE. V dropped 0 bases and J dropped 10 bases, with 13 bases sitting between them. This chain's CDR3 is CASSVAVESVAFF. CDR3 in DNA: TGTGCCAGCAGCGTAGCCGTGGAGTCAGTAGCTTTCTTT. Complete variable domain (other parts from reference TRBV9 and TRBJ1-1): DSGVTQTPKHLITATGQRVTLRCSPRSGDLSVYWYQQSLDQGLQFLIQYYNGEERAKGNILERFSAQQFPDLHSELNLSSLELGDSALYFCASSVAVESVAFFGQGTRLTVV.

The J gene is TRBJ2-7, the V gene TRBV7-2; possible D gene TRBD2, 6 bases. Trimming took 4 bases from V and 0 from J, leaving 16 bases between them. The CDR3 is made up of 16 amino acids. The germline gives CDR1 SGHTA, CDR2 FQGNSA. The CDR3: CASSSQAGLGSYEQYF. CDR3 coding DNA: TGTGCCAGCAGCTCTCAGGCGGGGTTGGGCTCCTACGAGCAGTACTTC.

The CDR3 spells CASSQDGRTPDTQYF. DNA of the CDR3: TGCGCCAGCAGCCAAGATGGCCGGACACCCGATACGCAGTATTTT. The chain carries TRBV4-3 and TRBJ2-3; possible D gene TRBD1, 5 bases. Germline V lookup: CDR1 LGHNA, CDR2 YSLEER. The CDR3 is made up of 15 amino acids. Trimming cost V 0 bases and J 6 bases, with 13 bases left between them.

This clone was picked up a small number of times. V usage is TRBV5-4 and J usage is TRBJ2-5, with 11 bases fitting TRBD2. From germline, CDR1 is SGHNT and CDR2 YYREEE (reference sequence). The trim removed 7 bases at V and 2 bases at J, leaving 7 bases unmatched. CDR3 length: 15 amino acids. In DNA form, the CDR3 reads TGTGCCAGCGGGACAACTAGCGGGAGACAAGAGACCCAGTACTTC. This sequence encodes CASGTTSGRQETQYF.

The chain's CDR3 is CASSLGASGGLIYEQYF. The CDR3 DNA follows: TGTGCCAGCAGCTTAGGGGCTAGCGGGGGTTTGATCTACGAGCAGTACTTC. The rearrangement uses TRBV7-9 and TRBJ2-7, with TRBD2 identical over 10 bases. The V gene end was trimmed by 1 base and the J gene end by 3 bases; junction bases not matched to a gene: 9. This CDR3 contains 17 residues. Germline V gene lookup returns CDR1 SEHNR and CDR2 FQNEAQ (reference sequence).